The sequence of this T cell receptor beta chain was determined in a study of cytomegalovirus exposure and HLA in healthy donors (dated by TCRdb to 2017 to 2019). Describing the broader study: An earlier analysis of about 530 of the donors reported 250 to 300 Gb of sequence data and 100 million to 120 million unique TCR beta sequences obtained from roughly 180 million T cells. Alongside the repertoire data, information on donor age, sex, ethnicity and CMV serostatus was compiled. Rather than using new phenotypic data, the later analysis identified candidate immune exposures from TCR beta sequences and from how often those sequences occurred across donors. In a later analysis, previously published TCR beta repertoires from roughly 710 donors were re-analyzed and high-resolution HLA genotyping was added so that TCR occurrence patterns could be studied. An early release covering just under 650 HLA-typed donors comprised approximately 300 gigabases of sequencing data and tens of millions of unique TCR sequences. A later genetic analysis used genome-wide SNP genotypes for about 65% of the 666 donors, treating that subset as a discovery cohort. Typing coverage varied by locus: about 620-630 donors for A, B, C, DRB1 and DQB1; 500 to 550 for DQA1; more than 600 for DPA1; approximately 470 for DPB1. HLA typing included class I and class II loci at four-digit resolution. Every discovery cohort repertoire had been produced on one sequencing platform. The study combined high-throughput TCR immunosequencing, statistical association of individual TCRs with disease status, and machine learning to predict cytomegalovirus infection status. The study aimed to test whether cataloging public T cell receptors could reveal signatures of past pathogen exposure. Along with the roughly 700-subject first cohort, a separate validation cohort of over a hundred different subjects was used. Using immunosequencing, the study profiled T cell repertoires from 500 to 800 subjects and related those repertoires to cytomegalovirus serostatus. Among roughly 400 genotyped donors of the cohort, an average of approximately 240,000 unique TCR beta nucleotide sequences were sequenced per donor, approximately 20% of them non-productive. Of the roughly 400 genotyped donors, around 81% fell in the genetic ancestry cluster associated with self-reported Caucasian donors. Roughly five DR-DQ haplotypes were handled as single units for association and clustering, since linkage in the cohort was strong. An earlier analysis of fewer than 750 of the donors used high-throughput TCR beta sequencing to judge whether each TCR beta V gene segment behaved as functional or pseudogenic. Broader findings and caveats from the paper: Correlated functional status among segregating V segments might reflect linkage disequilibrium, but an unknown experimental factor could not be ruled out. Some IMGT-functional V segments, including TRBV6-2 and TRBV6-3, could not be told apart with the 87-base-pair reads, so those segments were excluded. Broadly in line with IMGT annotations, most TCR beta V segments showed up in productive rearrangements about 87% or about 30% of the time in an earlier analysis of some 590 of the donors. HLA typing was unavailable for some donors at each locus, so association tests used only the typed subset. A later analysis associated 15,000 to 20,000 TCR beta sequences with specific HLA alleles at a false discovery rate of 0.05. According to the authors, the approach could potentially be generalized to other disease states and immunological phenotypes. In both the original and validation cohorts, the classifier was reported to diagnose cytomegalovirus status with high specificity and sensitivity. A later analysis reported that several top co-occurrence clusters appeared linked to parvovirus B19, influenza, CMV and Epstein-Barr virus. Most CMV-associated TCR beta chains appeared to be HLA-restricted in a later analysis, and the HLA associations seemed to be driven largely by CMV exposure. A cluster of highly shared sequence variants was judged likely to represent a technical artifact of the sequencing pipeline. A further reported finding was that TCR beta sequences accurately predicted the HLA-A and HLA-B alleles for most subjects in the first cohort. Most TCR sequences were observed very rarely across donors, whereas some public TCRs were present in many individuals. Assigning TCR associations to individual alleles was difficult when HLA alleles, especially DR and DQ, strongly co-occurred. In a later analysis, the rate of TCR association differed among HLA loci, with DRB1 alleles having the most associated TCRs and HLA-C alleles having the fewest. According to a later genetic analysis, donors in an Asian-associated ancestry cluster had fewer N-insertions in productive TCRs than the roughly 670-donor mean. In this cohort, only TCR beta chains were sequenced, and detectable features were limited by the absence of alpha or paired-chain data. In a later analysis, HLA-associated TCR beta chains were found to be more clonally expanded and to have lower generation probabilities than equally common non-associated chains. For the cohort, immune exposure information was limited to CMV serostatus. The study listed 150 to 200 TCR beta chains as associated with cytomegalovirus. An association between a missense DCLRE1C variant and V-gene and J-gene trimming of TCR beta chains was found in a later genetic analysis and replicated in an independent cohort. Because counts were too low, some 16 rarely observed V segments, including chromosome 9 orphons, were excluded from the earlier analysis of about 500 of the donors. Roughly uniform sequencing depth across donors was assumed in presence/absence analyses, although this assumption may not hold. In vitro tests confirmed that a few of the cytomegalovirus-associated TCR beta chains recognize cytomegalovirus antigens.

As for this clone: No cognate antigen has been identified for it. The sample holds no much larger clone one base away, and base qualities are not on file.

From the germline V gene (reference sequence), CDR1 is LNHNV and CDR2 is YYDKDF. The CDR3 spans 16 residues, from the cysteine through the phenylalanine. Just CDR3 DNA is preserved here, 48 bases in frame from base 1. After removal of 5 bases from V and 8 bases from J, the junction retains 15 bases not matched to a gene. The library relied on the immunoSEQ multiplex PCR assay. For the multiplex PCR, a mixture combining 60 forward primers for TCR Vbeta segments and 13 reverse primers for TCR Jbeta segments was used. The CDR3 region of rearranged TCR beta genes was amplified from genomic DNA by a multiplex PCR assay. On the Illumina HiSeq System, the amplified TCR beta libraries were sequenced as 87-base-pair reads. Regarding the original processing steps: Across the roughly 600 repertoires, a later analysis counted some 81 million unique TCR beta chains, around 11 million of which were shared by at least two donors. To remove PCR and sequencing errors, raw reads were error-corrected and collapsed into unique sequences using a nearest-neighbor algorithm that merged closely related sequences. Alignment of CDR3 sequences to IMGT reference sequences was used to assign V, D and J gene segments. For a sequence to be retained, a match of at least six nucleotides was required to both a V gene segment and a J gene segment. A rearrangement counted as productive if the CDR3 had no stop codons and remained in frame with V and J, and every other rearrangement counted as non-productive. Following IMGT convention, CDR3 was defined as the stretch from the second conserved V-encoded cysteine up to the conserved J-encoded phenylalanine. Sequences without an unambiguous match to a single V gene segment were excluded from the earlier analysis of 450 to 650 of the donors. An earlier analysis of some 610 of the donors called V segments functional above 56.7% productive rearrangements and segregating when the between-donor standard deviation exceeded 5%. A statistical classification framework was built to diagnose cytomegalovirus status from the catalog of TCR beta chain sequences. In a later analysis, TCR nucleotide sequences were compared against IMGT/GENE-DB human TR gene sequences so that V and J genes could be assigned. The TCRdist pipeline was used in a later analysis to assign CDR3 sequences and most-parsimonious VDJ recombination scenarios. In a later analysis, every TCR beta chain was defined by the combination of its CDR3 amino acid sequence and its V-gene family, and reads without a unique V-gene family were dropped. To address suspected cross-contamination and a sequencing artifact, a later analysis removed a few hundred highly shared, low-generation-probability nucleotide sequences. A later analysis calculated a clonal expansion index for each public chain from normalized within-repertoire ranks of inferred template counts. A later analysis computed generation probabilities with a VDJ recombination model fitted to out-of-frame rearrangements, and checked the results against IGoR. In a later analysis, TCR-TCR, TCR-HLA and TCR-CMV co-occurrence was scored with hypergeometric tests, and a repertoire-size bias correction was applied to TCR pairs. False discovery rates were estimated in a later analysis by permuting HLA or CMV assignments 20 times. In a later analysis, co-occurring TCRs were grouped using DBSCAN, and TCRdist sequence similarity was added for clustering within HLA-allele-positive subsets. For co-occurrence clustering, repertoires with fewer than 30,000 or more than 120,000 public chains were excluded, along with about five repertoires with anomalous nucleotide sharing. TCRdb obtained this table from immuneACCESS and retained in-frame rearrangements with V and J assigned. These tables miss some clones; where compared with another copy, unresolved V genes account for less than half of the shortfall, and the remainder is unexplained. The V and J calls and clone size were taken over from that table, and D and trimming were inferred from the DNA. Across this sample there are more than 85,000 clones, with over 70% seen only once. Together, the top ten hold roughly 5% of the sample.

The cohort consisted of 650 to 850 healthy bone marrow donors. At the time of sampling, every cohort member was nominally healthy, though immune exposures that went unrecorded were likely present. The donor tested CMV seronegative, placing the donor among the roughly 350 seronegative members of the cohort. A peripheral blood sample was provided by each donor, and peripheral blood mononuclear cells were used for TCR beta sequencing. Genomic DNA extraction from the blood cell samples was performed with the Qiagen DNeasy Blood Extraction Kit. The specimen was PBMCs. This sequence uses TRBV15 and TRBJ2-1, with TRBD2 identical over 7 junction bases. This TCR was recovered from a male donor in good health and CMV-seronegative. The nucleotide sequence is TGTGCCACCAGCGGCCAGGACCGACTAGCTGGCGATGAGCAGTTCTTC. This translates into CATSGQDRLAGDEQFF.